The TCR beta chain under discussion was sequenced for a study of regulatory T cells in long-lasting Graves disease. Study overall: Those Graves' patients who were newly diagnosed had been on antithyroid drugs under 3 months.

Arm-PCR of CDR3 regions and iRepertoire HTBI primers were the basis on which TCR beta libraries were built. TCRdb ran MiXCR on the multiplex PCR reads and lists one entry per CDR3 protein. Of 300,000 to 400,000 distinct CDR3 sequences in the sample, around 15% were seen once. The germline V gene has CDR1 MNHNS and CDR2 SASEGT. The V end lost 4 bases, the J end lost 2 bases, and 14 bases lay between the germline ends. The CDR3 runs to 15 residues. Sample time point: newly diagnosed GD, antithyroid drugs for less than 3 months. Researchers made the TCR library from RNA that was extracted from PBMCs. Graves' disease diagnosis relied on American Thyroid Association guidelines. This clonotype was detected many times. The target antigen is unknown. Study outcomes and limitations: Relative to newly diagnosed Graves' patients, persistent ones had lower TCR diversity.

The rearrangement joins TRBV6-1 to TRBJ2-5, with D hard to call. This material consisted of peripheral blood mononuclear cells (PBMCs), taken at new diagnosis, from a patient treated with antithyroid drugs. This receptor was obtained from a female donor with Graves disease. The CDR3 loop is CASSGLLGEQETQYF. CDR3 DNA: TGTGCCAGCAGTGGCCTCCTAGGAGAGCAAGAGACCCAGTACTTC.